A single sample is the source of the 24 T cell receptor beta chains below, sequenced in a study of CD4 and CD8 cells across lung adenocarcinoma regions. One entry per CDR3 protein results from TCRdb running MiXCR on the PCR reads. Here the sample spans fewer than 10,000 distinct CDR3 sequences, about 59% being singletons. Sequenced sample: CD8+ T cells from the center of a lung tumor. The receptors originated from a female donor with lung adenocarcinoma. The CD4 and CD8 labels of this study may be unreliable.

This clonotype was observed a few times. The chain employs TRBV19 and TRBJ2-1; TRBD1 or TRBD2 may be the D gene (5 bases each). The V end was cut by 3 bases, the J end by 5 bases, with 11 bases between. Germline V gene data show CDR1 as LNHDA and CDR2 as SQIVND (reference sequence). This CDR3 comprises 14 residues. CDR3 loop: CASSMRGSDNEQFF. In DNA form, the CDR3 reads TGTGCCAGTAGTATGAGGGGTTCGGACAATGAGCAGTTCTTC. The full variable domain, with the rest looked up from reference TRBV19 and TRBJ2-1, is DGGITQSPKYLFRKEGQNVTLSCEQNLNHDAMYWYRQDPGQGLRLIYYSQIVNDFQKGDIAEGYSVSREKKESFPLTVTSAQKNPTAFYLCASSMRGSDNEQFFGPGTRLTVL.

Points on this clonotype: Germline and junction disagree at one end, which may indicate a read error. This chain uses TRBV27 with TRBJ2-4; D is possibly TRBD1 or TRBD2 (5 bases each). The CDR3 contains 13 residues. Germline CDR1 and CDR2: MNHEY and SMNVEV (reference sequence). Written as DNA, the CDR3 is TGCGCCACGGGGCTGTCTGCCAAAAACACGCAGTACTTC. This codes for CATGLSAKNTQYF.

The V gene is TRBV19, the J gene TRBJ2-5; the D is unclear. Germline loops: CDR1 LNHDA, CDR2 SQIVND (reference sequence). V was trimmed by 2 bases and J by 2 bases, leaving 6 bases between them. The CDR3 sequence is 13 residues long. The chain's CDR3 is CASSINQQETQYF. As DNA, the CDR3 is TGTGCCAGTAGTATAAACCAACAAGAGACCCAGTACTTC.

This clonotype is classed as medium-sized (0.01 to 0.1%). The chain employs TRBV7-3 and TRBJ2-1, with 8 nucleotides matching TRBD1. The J call may be wrong; the DNA end is better matched by TRBJ2-7. The CDR3 covers 17 residues. Germline CDR1 SGHTA, CDR2 FQGTGA. The CDR3 loop is CASSLRQGAFYDNEQYF. The CDR3 nucleotides read TGTGCCAGCAGCTTAAGGCAGGGGGCCTTTTACGACAATGAGCAGTACTTC.

Of note for this clonotype: Lacking the conserved final phenylalanine or tryptophan, this CDR3 likely reflects a read error. The DNA is omitted, as the CDR3 cannot be located on it reliably, and the CDR3 follows TCRdb's listing. The chain has TRBV7-9 and TRBJ2-5; TRBD1 is the table's D call, not checked against the DNA. The CDR3 spans 15 residues, counting both ends. Germline V gene data show CDR1 as SEHNR and CDR2 as FQNEAQ (reference sequence). The CDR3 spells CASSLSDRGPETQFL.

The count of this clonotype is one. One junction end disagrees with the germline gene, perhaps due to a read error. The chain uses TRBV11-3 and TRBJ2-3; D perhaps matches TRBD2 (7 bases). Germline V lookup: CDR1 SGHNT, CDR2 YENEEA. The CDR3 length is 14 residues. The CDR3, as DNA: TGTGCGGGGCGCGGGGGCAGGGGCACAGATACCCAGTATTTC. Its protein is CAGRGGRGTDTQYF.

Of note for this clonotype: Its ends do not fully match the called genes, so a read error is possible. The chain uses TRBV6-5 and TRBJ2-3; maybe TRBD2 (7 bases). Germline CDR1 and CDR2: MNHEY and SVGAGI. The CDR3 is 16 amino acids. The CDR3 nucleotides are TGTGCCAGCAGTTTAAGGGGGGGCACGAACACCGATACGCTGTATTTT. It is translated as CASSLRGGTNTDTLYF.

For this clonotype: One end of the junction varies from germline; a read error may be responsible. This chain connects TRBV6-1 to TRBJ2-4; possibly TRBD2 for D (7 bases). This CDR3 has 15 amino acids. Looked up from germline, CDR1 is MNHNS and CDR2 is SASEGT. The CDR3 coding sequence is TGTGCCAGCAGTGAGGGGGCGGGAGCCAAAGACATTCAGTACTTC. It specifies CASSEGAGAKDIQYF.

This clonotype turned up a few times. The genes are TRBV19 and TRBJ2-3; 9 nucleotides match TRBD1. The J segment lost 3 bases and the V segment lost 6 bases, leaving 4 bases of the junction unmatched. Germline CDR1 and CDR2: LNHDA and SQIVND (reference sequence). CDR3 length equals 14 residues. Written as DNA, the CDR3 is TGTGCCAGTAGGACAGGGGGTAAGACAGATACGCAGTATTTT. The encoded protein is CASRTGGKTDTQYF. The full variable domain, completed using reference TRBV19 and TRBJ2-3, is DGGITQSPKYLFRKEGQNVTLSCEQNLNHDAMYWYRQDPGQGLRLIYYSQIVNDFQKGDIAEGYSVSREKKESFPLTVTSAQKNPTAFYLCASRTGGKTDTQYFGPGTRLTVL.

This chain joins TRBV5-1 and TRBJ2-5; maybe TRBD2 (5 bases). CDR3 length: 15 residues. V lost 1 base and J lost 11, with 21 bases in between. Germline V gene sequence: CDR1 SGHRS, CDR2 YFSETQ. The CDR3 DNA sequence: TGCGCCAGCAGCTTGCTCCGGGGTGCCTACAATGAGCAGTACTTC. Amino acids: CASSLLRGAYNEQYF. The full variable domain, rest sourced from reference TRBV5-1 and TRBJ2-5, is KAGVTQTPRYLIKTRGQQVTLSCSPISGHRSVSWYQQTPGQGLQFLFEYFSETQRNKGNFPGRFSGRQFSNSRSEMNVSTLELGDSALYLCASSLLRGAYNEQYFGPGTRLLVL.

This clonotype was counted ten times or more. This sequence joins TRBV27 and TRBJ2-4; D is ambiguous. CDR3 length equals 15 residues. V lost 0 bases and J lost 6, with 12 bases in between. Looked up from germline, CDR1 is MNHEY and CDR2 is SMNVEV (reference sequence). As DNA, the CDR3 is TGTGCCAGCAGTTTATCGGGATCCCTTAGAAACATTCAGTACTTC. Translation: CASSLSGSLRNIQYF.

The rearrangement joins TRBV7-8 to TRBJ1-1; D ambiguous. Germline CDR1 reads SGHVS; CDR2 reads FQNEAQ. Trimming cost V 1 base and J 5 bases, with 2 bases left between them. The CDR3 sequence is 11 residues long. The CDR3 spells CASSLETEAFF. The DNA of the CDR3 is TGTGCCAGCAGCTTAGAGACTGAAGCTTTCTTT. The whole variable domain, remainder taken from reference TRBV7-8 and TRBJ1-1, is GAGVSQSPRYKVAKRGQDVALRCDPISGHVSLFWYQQALGQGPEFLTYFQNEAQLDKSGLPSDRFFAERPEGSVSTLKIQRTQQEDSAVYLCASSLETEAFFGQGTRLTVV.

This clonotype was recorded at least ten times. The rearrangement joins TRBV27 to TRBJ1-4; 7 bases line up with TRBD1. The CDR3 consists of 14 residues. Germline CDR1 and CDR2: MNHEY and SMNVEV (reference sequence). V was clipped by 4 bases and J by 8 bases; unmatched bases: 7. The CDR3 region is CASSSRGGREKLFF. The CDR3 DNA is TGTGCCAGCAGTTCCAGGGGGGGGAGGGAAAAACTGTTTTTT. Full variable domain (missing parts from reference TRBV27 and TRBJ1-4): EAQVTQNPRYLITVTGKKLTVTCSQNMNHEYMSWYRQDPGLGLRQIYYSMNVEVTDKGDVPEGYKVSRKEKRNFPLILESPSPNQTSLYFCASSSRGGREKLFFGSGTQLSVL.

This clonotype was found many times. The chain has TRBV27 and TRBJ2-7; TRBD2 matches 14 bases. Germline values: CDR1 MNHEY, CDR2 SMNVEV (reference sequence). CDR3 length: 17 residues. Unmatched junction bases numbered 10, after V lost 5 bases and J lost 4 bases. CDR3 sequence (DNA): TGTGCCAGCAGTCCGATCGAAAGACTAGCGGGAGGGTACGAGCAGTACTTC. This translates into CASSPIERLAGGYEQYF.

This clonotype has ten or more counts. The J gene is TRBJ2-3, the V gene TRBV5-1, with no clear D. Trimming shortened V by 9 bases and J by 6 bases, and 20 bases separated the two germline ends. The CDR3 is 14 residues long. Germline V lookup: CDR1 SGHRS, CDR2 YFSETQ. The CDR3 loop reads CATRVGPTGDTQYF. The CDR3 nucleotides read TGCGCCACCAGAGTCGGCCCCACGGGTGATACGCAGTATTTT.

The chain combines TRBV9 with TRBJ2-3; 9 bases line up with TRBD2. J was trimmed by 6 bases and V by 3 bases; bases with no gene match: 5. The CDR3 is 14 residues long. Germline V gives CDR1 SGDLS, CDR2 YYNGEE. In nucleotides, the CDR3 is TGTGCCAGCAGCGAGGGACTAGCACCGGATACGCAGTATTTT. It translates to CASSEGLAPDTQYF.

On this clonotype: Mismatch with germline at one junction end may stem from a read error. The gene calls are TRBV12-3 or TRBV12-4 and TRBJ2-3; a possible D gene is TRBD2 (6 bases). The CDR3 contains 14 residues. CDR3 loop: CASSGGPHPDTQYF. The DNA for the CDR3 is TGTGCGAGCAGTGGAGGGCCCCACCCAGATACGCAGTATTTT.

About this clonotype itself: The junction and the germline gene differ at one end; a read error may be behind it. The chain links TRBV5-4 to TRBJ2-3, with 9 positions matching TRBD2. From germline, CDR1 is SGHNT and CDR2 YYREEE (reference sequence). This CDR3 is built from 20 residues. The CDR3 spells CASSVALAGRGRGGPDTQYF. The CDR3 DNA reads as TGTGCCAGCAGCGTGGCCCTGGCGGGGCGCGGGAGGGGGGGCCCAGATACGCAGTATTTC.

Note on this clonotype: The junction shows a germline mismatch at one end, possibly a read error. The DNA for the CDR3 is TGTGCCAGCGGGGGGTCCGGGGGCCGGGACCGAGAGACCCAGTATTTC. Residues: CASGGSGGRDRETQYF. This chain uses TRBV6-1 with TRBJ2-5; D tentatively fits TRBD1 or TRBD2 (6 bases each). The length of the CDR3 is 16 residues. CDR1 is MNHNS, CDR2 SASEGT, per germline.

This clonotype was found once. At one end, the junction sequence differs from germline, possibly due to a read error. This rearrangement joins TRBV11-2 to TRBJ2-4, with TRBD2 matching 7 bases. CDR1 is SGHAT and CDR2 is FQNNGV in the germline V gene. The CDR3 runs to 15 residues. The CDR3 nucleotides read TGTGGCCGCAGCTTGGGGGGGGGAGCCATAAACATGCAGTACTTC. It encodes CGRSLGGGAINMQYF.

Only a few counts were recorded for this clonotype. This chain connects TRBV12-3 or TRBV12-4 to TRBJ2-1, with TRBD1 matching 9 bases. J gave up 10 bases and V 6 bases, and 10 bases lay outside the gene matches. The CDR3 contains 14 residues. CDR3 DNA sequence: TGTGCCAGCAGACCGGGACAGGGTGTTGGGGAGCAGTTCTTC. It yields the protein CASRPGQGVGEQFF.

This clonotype occurred a few times. This chain uses TRBV27 with TRBJ2-2; TRBD1 agrees at 10 bases. With V trimmed by 5 bases and J by 6 bases, 3 bases remained unmatched. CDR1 is MNHEY, CDR2 SMNVEV, per germline (reference sequence). The CDR3 contains 14 residues. The CDR3 DNA follows: TGTGCCAGCAGTGTCGACAGGGGGCCCGGGGAGCTGTTTTTT. Its translation is CASSVDRGPGELFF.

The genes are TRBV7-2 and TRBJ2-1; a weak D match, TRBD1 (5 bases). This CDR3 region has 14 residues. Per germline, CDR1 SGHTA and CDR2 FQGNSA. Trimming shortened V by 0 bases and J by 10 bases, and 13 bases separated the two germline ends. In nucleotides, the CDR3 is TGTGCCAGCAGCTTAGCGCTCGCAGGGAACGAGCAGTTCTTC. It codes for CASSLALAGNEQFF.

A note on this clonotype: One junction end disagrees with the germline gene, perhaps due to a read error. The CDR3 DNA sequence: TGTGCCTGTGGGCGGAGAACGGGCCGGCCCCAGGAGACGCAGTACTTT. It translates to CACGRRTGRPQETQYF. This chain connects TRBV6-4 to TRBJ2-1, with D uncertain. Germline lookup yields CDR1 MRHNA and CDR2 SNTAGT. CDR3 length: 16 amino acids.